The 17 T cell receptor beta chains below all came from one sample that was sequenced in a study of human T cells and chemical hapten exposure. TCRdb re-derived calls from the RACE reads in MiXCR, one entry per CDR3 protein. The profile shows 80,000 to 100,000 distinct CDR3 sequences, 25% to 35% of them singletons. Specified time point: patch test 3, about 24 weeks after DPC sensitization. Stated treatment: therapeutic diphenylcyclopropenone sensitization with weekly scalp DPC. Sequencing was performed on whole blood, taken in connection with sensitization to the hapten diphenylcyclopropenone (DPC). Source of these receptors: a man between 35 and 55 years old with alopecia areata. Some clones in this sample may be carry-over from other donors' samples.

V is TRBV5-6 and J is TRBJ2-3; 12 bases line up with TRBD2. The CDR3 runs to 15 residues. V shed 7 bases, J shed 6 bases, and the junction held 9 bases outside the gene matches. Germline CDR1 is SGHDT and CDR2 is YYEEEE. As DNA, the CDR3 is TGTGCCAGCTCTCCTCTAGCGGGAGGGGGGGATACGCAGTATTTT. Its protein product is CASSPLAGGGDTQYF.

The chain uses TRBV6-1 and TRBJ2-5, with a possible D match to TRBD1 (6 bases). This CDR3 has 14 amino acids. The V gene's germline CDR1 is MNHNS and CDR2 SASEGT. Between the trimmed V and J ends, which lost 4 bases and 5 bases, there was a span of 14 bases. CDR3 in DNA: TGTGCCAGCAGTGGAGGGACACATGACGAGACCCAGTACTTC. Protein sequence: CASSGGTHDETQYF.

This clonotype has more than one count but fewer than ten. The chain recombines TRBV7-2 with TRBJ2-3; D remains unclear. Germline V gene sequence: CDR1 SGHTA, CDR2 FQGNSA. Trimming took 5 bases from V and 1 from J, leaving 10 bases between them. The CDR3 has 14 amino acids. This CDR3 is CASSAMIRTDTQYF. The CDR3 coding sequence is TGTGCCAGCAGCGCCATGATACGCACAGATACGCAGTATTTT. The full variable domain, in which reference TRBV7-2 and TRBJ2-3 provide the parts outside the CDR3, is GAGVSQSPSNKVTEKGKDVELRCDPISGHTALYWYRQSLGQGLEFLIYFQGNSAPDKSGLPSDRFSAERTGGSVSTLTIQRTQQEDSAVYLCASSAMIRTDTQYFGPGTRLTVL.

The rearrangement uses TRBV11-2 and TRBJ2-1; D remains unclear. V dropped 3 bases and J dropped 0 bases, with 9 bases sitting between them. Germline CDR1 and CDR2: SGHAT and FQNNGV. The CDR3 sequence is 15 residues long. CDR3 amino acids: CASSLSRSSYNEQFF. In DNA, the CDR3 is TGTGCCAGCAGCTTGAGTCGGAGCTCCTACAATGAGCAGTTCTTC.

The chain couples TRBV5-6 to TRBJ2-3; 9 positions match TRBD2. Germline CDR1 is SGHDT and CDR2 is YYEEEE. This CDR3 spans 16 amino acids. The trim removed 0 bases at V and 2 bases at J, leaving 4 bases unmatched. The CDR3 spells CASSLAASGITDTQYF. In DNA form, the CDR3 reads TGTGCCAGCAGCTTGGCGGCTAGCGGGATCACAGATACGCAGTATTTT.

J is TRBJ2-5 and V is TRBV5-1; tentative D call: TRBD2 (6 bases). Germline lookup yields CDR1 SGHRS and CDR2 YFSETQ. There are 14 residues in the CDR3. Deletions cut 0 bases from V and 5 bases from J, with 11 bases between. The CDR3 here is CASSLDGSGETQYF. DNA for the CDR3: TGCGCCAGCAGCTTGGACGGGAGTGGGGAGACCCAGTACTTC.

V is TRBV6-2 or TRBV6-3 and J is TRBJ1-3; a weak D match, TRBD1 (5 bases). Germline V gene lookup returns CDR1 MNHEY and CDR2 SVGEGT. The CDR3 extends over 20 amino acids. CDR3 sequence (DNA): TGTGACGGCGGACACTTAACCGAGACCGCGGGCGGCTACTCTGGAAACACCATATATTTT. It codes for CDGGHLTETAGGYSGNTIYF.

The V gene is TRBV29-1, the J gene TRBJ1-1; no definite D call. The CDR3 spans 13 residues. Trimming took off 7 bases at V and 0 bases at J, with 12 bases between the two ends. Germline V gives CDR1 SQVTM, CDR2 ANQGSEA. CDR3 bases: TGCAGCGCCGCCCTGAAGATGAACACTGAAGCTTTCTTT. Protein product: CSAALKMNTEAFF.

This chain uses TRBV9 with TRBJ2-1, with unresolved D. Germline-derived CDR1 and CDR2 are SGDLS and YYNGEE. V was shortened by 0 bases and J by 3 bases, with 10 bases between the two germline ends. The CDR3 totals 15 residues. The CDR3 bases are TGTGCCAGCAGCGTAGAAGCTGGACGCTACAATGAGCAGTTCTTC. This encodes CASSVEAGRYNEQFF.

This chain connects TRBV7-8 to TRBJ1-1; 9 nucleotides align to TRBD1. CDR3 length: 17 residues. V shed 4 bases and J 3 bases; nucleotides not matched to a gene: 12. Germline values: CDR1 SGHVS, CDR2 FQNEAQ. For the CDR3, the DNA is TGTGCCAGCAGCTCCCGGGACAGGGTGGGTCCGGACACTGAAGCTTTCTTT. It specifies CASSSRDRVGPDTEAFF.

This clonotype came up a few times. The chain employs TRBV12-3 or TRBV12-4 and TRBJ2-5; tentatively, D is TRBD2 (6 bases). This CDR3 comprises 13 residues. V gave up 0 bases and J gave up 4 bases, with 6 bases separating them. The CDR3 spells CASSLAGGETQYF. In nucleotides, the CDR3 is TGTGCCAGCAGTTTAGCGGGAGGAGAGACCCAGTACTTC.

This clonotype was counted a few times. The genes are TRBV15 and TRBJ1-2; D is perhaps TRBD1 (5 bases). Germline V gene lookup returns CDR1 LNHNV and CDR2 YYDKDF (reference sequence). The length of the CDR3 is 13 residues. V dropped 3 bases and J dropped 5 bases, with 10 bases sitting between them. In DNA form, the CDR3 reads TGTGCCACCAGCAGCGGGACGGTTTATGGCTACACCTTC. Protein sequence: CATSSGTVYGYTF.

This clonotype was seen at least ten times. This sequence joins TRBV20-1 and TRBJ2-3; TRBD2 matches 9 bases. V was pared by 4 bases and J by 5 bases, with 10 bases of the junction left unmatched. Germline values: CDR1 DFQATT, CDR2 SNEGSKA (reference sequence). This CDR3 comprises 15 residues. The CDR3 here is CSATAIAGAVDTQYF. CDR3 sequence (DNA): TGCAGTGCTACCGCAATAGCGGGAGCAGTAGATACGCAGTATTTT.

In its sample, this clonotype was seen a few times. The genes are TRBV12-3 or TRBV12-4 and TRBJ1-6; the match to TRBD1 covers 8 bases. Trimming at V came to 6 bases and at J to 8 bases, leaving 6 bases not matched to a gene. The CDR3 runs to 14 residues. CDR3 amino acids: CASRTGESYSPLHF. CDR3 in DNA: TGTGCCAGCAGGACAGGGGAATCATATTCACCCCTCCACTTT.

This clonotype turned up a few times. The genes are TRBV6-5 and TRBJ2-3, with TRBD2 matching 8 bases. Losses at the gene ends were 0 bases for V and 4 bases for J; bases not matched to a gene: 6. Germline CDR1 is MNHEY and CDR2 is SVGAGI. The CDR3 is 16 amino acids. CDR3 DNA sequence: TGTGCCAGCAGTTACTCTGCGGGAGGATTTTCAGATACGCAGTATTTT. Its translation: CASSYSAGGFSDTQYF.

This clonotype was found a few times. The chain combines TRBV29-1 with TRBJ2-1; D gene uncertain. The CDR3 extends over 16 amino acids. Germline V CDR1 and CDR2: SQVTM, ANQGSEA. Trimming took off 2 bases at V and 0 bases at J, with 14 bases between the two ends. CDR3 protein: CSVERAPISSYNEQFF. DNA of the CDR3: TGCAGCGTTGAAAGGGCACCGATTAGCTCCTACAATGAGCAGTTCTTC.

V usage is TRBV5-1 and J usage is TRBJ2-1, with 10 bases lining up with TRBD2. V lost 5 bases, J lost 9 bases, and 11 bases stayed unmatched. The CDR3 is 15 amino acids. Germline values: CDR1 SGHRS, CDR2 YFSETQ. CDR3 in DNA: TGCGCCAGCAGATTCGGAGCTAGCGGGAGTATTGAGCAGTTCTTC. This sequence encodes CASRFGASGSIEQFF.